This T cell receptor (beta chain) was obtained from a study of shared clonotypes between healthy human individuals. Trimming removed 6 bases at V and 4 bases at J, with 4 bases between. CDR1 and CDR2 from the germline V gene are KGHSH and LQKENI. CDR3 size: 12 residues. The data were produced by immunoSEQ multiplex PCR, yet TCRdb's version contains in-frame clones alone and is incomplete. The sample holds about 2.4 million clones; around nine tenths are singletons and the top ten take around 0.15%. About this clone: Its antigen remains unknown. Other DNA sequences from this sample encode an identical CDR3 as well.

Findings and caveats of the study: Apart from blood, nothing was sampled; tissue repertoires likely differ. Generally, estimated richness proved larger in naive subsets than it did in memory subsets.

The genes are TRBV18 and TRBJ1-6; D remains ambiguous. The sequence came from a man aged 18 to 29 in good health. What was sequenced was naive CD4+ T cells sorted from blood. The subset: CD45RA+ positively selected. CDR3 DNA: TGTGCCAGCTCTCCTTATAATTCACCCCTCCACTTT. It yields the protein CASSPYNSPLHF.